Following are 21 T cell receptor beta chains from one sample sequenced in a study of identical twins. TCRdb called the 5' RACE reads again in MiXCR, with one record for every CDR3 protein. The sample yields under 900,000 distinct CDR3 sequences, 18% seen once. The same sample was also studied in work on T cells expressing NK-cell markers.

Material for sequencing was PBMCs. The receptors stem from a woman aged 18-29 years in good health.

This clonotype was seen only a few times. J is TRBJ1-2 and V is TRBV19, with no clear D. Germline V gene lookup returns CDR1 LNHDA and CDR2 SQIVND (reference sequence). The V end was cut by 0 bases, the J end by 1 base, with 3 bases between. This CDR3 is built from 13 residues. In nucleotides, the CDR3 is TGTGCCAGTAGTATAGAGGTTAACTATGGCTACACCTTC. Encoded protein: CASSIEVNYGYTF.

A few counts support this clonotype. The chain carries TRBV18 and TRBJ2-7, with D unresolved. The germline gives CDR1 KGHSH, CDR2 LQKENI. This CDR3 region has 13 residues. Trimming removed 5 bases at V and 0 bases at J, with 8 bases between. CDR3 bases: TGTGCCAGCTCAGACCAGAGCTCCTACGAGCAGTACTTC. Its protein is CASSDQSSYEQYF.

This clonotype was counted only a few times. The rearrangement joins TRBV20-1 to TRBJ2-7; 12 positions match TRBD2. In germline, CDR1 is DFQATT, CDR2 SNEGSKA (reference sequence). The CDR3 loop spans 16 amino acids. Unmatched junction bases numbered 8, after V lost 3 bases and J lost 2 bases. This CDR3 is CSASGLAGGLAYEQYF. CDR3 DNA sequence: TGCAGTGCTAGTGGGCTAGCGGGAGGGTTAGCCTACGAGCAGTACTTC.

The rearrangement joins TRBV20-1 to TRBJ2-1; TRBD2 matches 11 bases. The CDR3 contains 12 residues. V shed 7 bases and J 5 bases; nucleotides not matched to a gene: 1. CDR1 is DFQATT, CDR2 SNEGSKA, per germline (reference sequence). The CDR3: CSVAGGHNEQFF. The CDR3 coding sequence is TGCAGTGTAGCGGGGGGGCACAATGAGCAGTTCTTC.

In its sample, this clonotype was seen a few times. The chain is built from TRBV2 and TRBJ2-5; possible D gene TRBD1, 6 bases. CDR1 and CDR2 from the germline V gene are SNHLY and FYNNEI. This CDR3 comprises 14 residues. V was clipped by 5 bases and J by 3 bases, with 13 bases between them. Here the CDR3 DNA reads TGTGCCAGCAGTAACTACAGGGTAAAAGAGACCCAGTACTTC. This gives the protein CASSNYRVKETQYF.

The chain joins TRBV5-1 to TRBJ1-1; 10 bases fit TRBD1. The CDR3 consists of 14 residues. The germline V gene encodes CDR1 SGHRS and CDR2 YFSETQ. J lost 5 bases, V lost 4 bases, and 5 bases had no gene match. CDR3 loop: CASSPDRGETEAFF. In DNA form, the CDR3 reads TGCGCCAGCAGCCCGGACAGGGGGGAAACTGAAGCTTTCTTT.

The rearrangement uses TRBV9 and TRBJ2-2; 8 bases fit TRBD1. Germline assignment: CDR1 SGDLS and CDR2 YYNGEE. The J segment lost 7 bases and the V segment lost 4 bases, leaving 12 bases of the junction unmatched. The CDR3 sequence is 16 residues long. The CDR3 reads CASSKLSGGRSGELFF. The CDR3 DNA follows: TGTGCCAGCAGCAAACTCTCAGGGGGCCGGAGCGGGGAGCTGTTTTTT.

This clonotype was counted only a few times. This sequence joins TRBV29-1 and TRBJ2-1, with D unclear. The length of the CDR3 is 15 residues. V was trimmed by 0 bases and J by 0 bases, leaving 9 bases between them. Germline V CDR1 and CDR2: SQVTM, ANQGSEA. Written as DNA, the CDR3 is TGCAGCGTTGAAGATAGGCGGAGCTCCTACAATGAGCAGTTCTTC. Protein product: CSVEDRRSSYNEQFF.

CDR3 sequence: CSASDRGWAEAFF. DNA of the CDR3: TGCAGTGCTAGCGACAGGGGTTGGGCTGAAGCTTTCTTT. This chain connects TRBV20-1 to TRBJ1-1, with 8 positions matching TRBD1. Germline CDR1 and CDR2: DFQATT and SNEGSKA (reference sequence). The CDR3 is made up of 13 amino acids. V lost 3 bases to trimming and J lost 6 bases; unmatched junction nucleotides: 6.

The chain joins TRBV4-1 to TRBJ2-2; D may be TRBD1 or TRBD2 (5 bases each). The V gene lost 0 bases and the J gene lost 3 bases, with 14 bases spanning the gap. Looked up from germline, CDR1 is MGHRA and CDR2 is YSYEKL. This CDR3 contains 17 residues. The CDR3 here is CASSQEFWGLDTGELFF. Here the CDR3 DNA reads TGCGCCAGCAGCCAAGAATTCTGGGGGTTGGACACCGGGGAGCTGTTTTTT.

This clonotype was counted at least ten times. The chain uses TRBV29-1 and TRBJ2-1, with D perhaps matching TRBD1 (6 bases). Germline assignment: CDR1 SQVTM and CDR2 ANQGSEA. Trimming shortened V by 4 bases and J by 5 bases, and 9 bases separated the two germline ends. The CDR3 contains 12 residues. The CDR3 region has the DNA TGCAGCGTTGTCAGGGGTAACAATGAGCAGTTCTTC. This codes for CSVVRGNNEQFF.

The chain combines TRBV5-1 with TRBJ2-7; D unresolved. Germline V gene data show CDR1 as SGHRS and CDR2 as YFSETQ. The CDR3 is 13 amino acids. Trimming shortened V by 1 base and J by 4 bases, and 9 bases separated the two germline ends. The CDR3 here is CASSLWTEYEQYF. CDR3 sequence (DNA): TGCGCCAGCAGCTTGTGGACGGAATACGAGCAGTACTTC.

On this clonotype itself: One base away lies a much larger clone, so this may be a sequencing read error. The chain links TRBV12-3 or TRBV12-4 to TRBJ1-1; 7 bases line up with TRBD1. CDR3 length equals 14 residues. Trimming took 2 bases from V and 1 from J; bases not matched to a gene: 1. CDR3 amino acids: CASSLKGANTEAFF. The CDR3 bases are TGTGCCAGCAGTTTAAAGGGGGCGAACACTGAAGCTTTCTTT.

CDR3 nucleotides: TGTGCCAGCAGTTACTCGGGGGGACCCCGGTCAGATACGCAGTATTTT. Translated, it gives CASSYSGGPRSDTQYF. The chain carries TRBV6-5 and TRBJ2-3, with a possible D match to TRBD2 (6 bases). Germline V lookup: CDR1 MNHEY, CDR2 SVGAGI. The CDR3 spans 16 residues. Between the trimmed V and J ends, which lost 0 bases and 4 bases, there was a span of 14 bases.

The CDR3 protein is CASSPPSGADTQYF. DNA for the CDR3: TGTGCCAGCTCACCACCATCGGGGGCAGATACGCAGTATTTT. The chain couples TRBV18 to TRBJ2-3; a weak D match, TRBD2 (6 bases). V lost 0 bases and J lost 4, with 8 bases in between. The CDR3 has 14 amino acids. The germline gives CDR1 KGHSH, CDR2 LQKENI. The full variable domain, completed using reference TRBV18 and TRBJ2-3, is NAGVMQNPRHLVRRRGQEARLRCSPMKGHSHVYWYRQLPEEGLKFMVYLQKENIIDESGMPKERFSAEFPKEGPSILRIQQVVRGDSAAYFCASSPPSGADTQYFGPGTRLTVL.

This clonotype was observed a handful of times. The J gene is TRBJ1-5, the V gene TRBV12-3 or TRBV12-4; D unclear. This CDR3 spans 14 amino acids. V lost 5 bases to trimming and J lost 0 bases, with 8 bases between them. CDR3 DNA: TGTGCCAGCAGTGATACGGGTAGCAATCAGCCCCAGCATTTT. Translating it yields CASSDTGSNQPQHF.

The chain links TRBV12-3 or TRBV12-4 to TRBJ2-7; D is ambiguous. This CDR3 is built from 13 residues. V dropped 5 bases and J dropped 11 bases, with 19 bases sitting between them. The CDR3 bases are TGTGCCAGCAGTCAAGGGATCAAAGTTACGGAGTACTTC. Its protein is CASSQGIKVTEYF.

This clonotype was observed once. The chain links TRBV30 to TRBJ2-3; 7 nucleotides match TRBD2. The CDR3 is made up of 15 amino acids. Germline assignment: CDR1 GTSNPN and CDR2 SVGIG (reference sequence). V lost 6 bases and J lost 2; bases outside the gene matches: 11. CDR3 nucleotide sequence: TGTGCCTGTCAGTTAAGCGGGGCGCTCACAGATACGCAGTATTTT. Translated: CACQLSGALTDTQYF.

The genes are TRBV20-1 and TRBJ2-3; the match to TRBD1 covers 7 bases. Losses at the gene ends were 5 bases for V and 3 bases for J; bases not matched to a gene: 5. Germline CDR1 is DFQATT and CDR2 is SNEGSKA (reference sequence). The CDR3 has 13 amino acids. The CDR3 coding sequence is TGCAGTGCTCCGACAGGGTGGACAGATACGCAGTATTTT. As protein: CSAPTGWTDTQYF.

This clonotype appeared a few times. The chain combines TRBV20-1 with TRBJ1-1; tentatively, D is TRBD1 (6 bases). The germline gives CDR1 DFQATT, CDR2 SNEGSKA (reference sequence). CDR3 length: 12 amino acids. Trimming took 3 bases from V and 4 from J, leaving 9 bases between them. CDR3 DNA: TGCAGTGCTAGCCCGGGGGCCACTGAAGCTTTCTTT. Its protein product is CSASPGATEAFF.

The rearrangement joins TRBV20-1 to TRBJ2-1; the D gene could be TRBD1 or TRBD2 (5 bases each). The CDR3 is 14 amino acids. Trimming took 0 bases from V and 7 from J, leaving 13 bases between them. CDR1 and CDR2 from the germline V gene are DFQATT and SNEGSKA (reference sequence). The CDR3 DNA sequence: TGCAGTGCTAGAGATTTAGCGAAGGGGAATGAGCAGTTCTTC. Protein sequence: CSARDLAKGNEQFF.